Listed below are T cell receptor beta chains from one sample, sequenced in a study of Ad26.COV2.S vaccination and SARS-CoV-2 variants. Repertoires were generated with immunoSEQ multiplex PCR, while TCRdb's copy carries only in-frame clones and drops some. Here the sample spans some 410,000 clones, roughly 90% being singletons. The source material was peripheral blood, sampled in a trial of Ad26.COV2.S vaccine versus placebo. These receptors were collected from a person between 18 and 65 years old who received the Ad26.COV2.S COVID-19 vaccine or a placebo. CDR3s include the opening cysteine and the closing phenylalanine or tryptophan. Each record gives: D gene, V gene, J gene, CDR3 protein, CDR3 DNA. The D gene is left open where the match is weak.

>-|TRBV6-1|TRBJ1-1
CASSEASAGSTEAFF
TGTGCCAGCAGTGAAGCTTCGGCAGGGAGCACTGAAGCTTTCTTT
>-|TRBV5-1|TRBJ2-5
CASSLDRVGETQYF
TGCGCCAGCAGCTTGGACAGGGTAGGGGAGACCCAGTACTTC
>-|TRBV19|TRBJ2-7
CASRPGPGENYEQYF
TGTGCCAGTAGACCTGGCCCAGGGGAAAACTACGAGCAGTACTTC
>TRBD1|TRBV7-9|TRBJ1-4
CASSRTGSDEKLFF
TGTGCCAGCAGCCGGACAGGAAGCGATGAAAAACTGTTTTTT
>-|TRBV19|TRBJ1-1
CASSITGTLNTEAFF
TGTGCCAGTAGTATAACAGGAACCTTGAACACTGAAGCTTTCTTT
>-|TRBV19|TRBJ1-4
CASSSPTYRDATSTNEKLFF
TGTGCCAGTAGTTCTCCCACCTACAGGGACGCAACTTCAACTAATGAAAAACTGTTTTTT
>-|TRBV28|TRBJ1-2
CASRRGRDFGYTF
TGTGCCAGCAGGCGGGGACGGGACTTTGGCTACACCTTC
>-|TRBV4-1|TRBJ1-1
CASSQDLGGTEAFF
TGCGCCAGCAGCCAAGATTTAGGAGGCACTGAAGCTTTCTTT
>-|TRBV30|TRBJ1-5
CAWRQPNQPQHF
TGTGCCTGGAGACAGCCTAATCAGCCCCAGCATTTT
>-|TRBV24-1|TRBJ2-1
CATSDQVASAHNEQFF
TGTGCCACCAGTGATCAGGTGGCTAGCGCTCACAATGAGCAGTTCTTC